This paragraph covers one T cell receptor beta chain sequence. A junction end diverges from the germline sequence, so it may reflect a read error. The source of the sample is a study of shared clonotypes between healthy human individuals. Study summary: For every donor, three CD4 naive, three CD4 memory, two CD8 naive and one CD8 memory plates were used.

This was a deep-level run. Data came from immunoSEQ multiplex PCR; TCRdb stores just in-frame clones and leaves some out. The table shows roughly 700,000 clones, with around two thirds occurring only once. Donors, without exception, were Caucasian adults residing in Nashville, Tennessee. A CD45RA+ naive subset and a CD45RA-negative memory subset were split from CD4+ cells. The specimen was memory CD4+ T cells sorted from blood. Subset: CD45RA-negative fraction. The receptor comes from a woman aged 30 to 39 in good health.

CDR3 in DNA: TGTGCCAGCAGCCAAGCTCTAGCGGGAGGGCCAGAGACCCGGTACTTC. Translating it yields CASSQALAGGPETRYF. The rearrangement joins TRBV4-2 to TRBJ2-5; 12 nucleotides match TRBD2. Germline V gives CDR1 LGHNA, CDR2 YNFKEQ. The CDR3 runs 16 residues.